The 16 T cell receptor beta chains below come from one sample, sequenced in a study of Graves' ophthalmopathy and Graves' hyperthyroidism. Amplification from RNA transcripts yielded the TCR beta CDR3 regions. A first-round RT-PCR used HTBI primers, followed by a second-round multiplex PCR. TCRdb redid the calling of the multiplex PCR reads with MiXCR, one entry per CDR3 protein. The sample has about 740,000 distinct CDR3 sequences, approximately 40% seen once; the top ten hold approximately 43%. Sequenced input: peripheral blood. The origin of the receptors is an adult man with Graves' ophthalmopathy.

V usage is TRBV2 and J usage is TRBJ2-5; a weak D match, TRBD1 (5 bases). The CDR3 sequence is 12 residues long. Germline V gene data show CDR1 as SNHLY and CDR2 as FYNNEI. CDR3 DNA: TGTGCAATGCAGGGTCCTCGAGAGACCCAGTACTTC. Translation: CAMQGPRETQYF.

This clonotype was seen repeatedly, ten times or more. For the CDR3, the DNA is TGTGCCAGCAGCCCCAGGTTACCAGGGCAGGGACTTGAAAAACTGTTTTTT. Translating gives CASSPRLPGQGLEKLFF. The chain uses TRBV14 and TRBJ1-4; D is possibly TRBD1 (5 bases). Trimming stripped 4 bases from V and 7 bases from J, with 22 bases between. The CDR3 contains 17 residues. Germline V gives CDR1 SGHDN, CDR2 FVKESK.

The V and J genes are TRBV10-3 and TRBJ2-6, with TRBD1 matching 8 bases. This CDR3 spans 16 amino acids. Per the germline V gene, CDR1 is ENHRY and CDR2 is SYGVKD. V was clipped by 6 bases and J by 1 base; unmatched bases: 5. The CDR3: CAISETGGSGANVLTF. The CDR3 coding sequence is TGTGCCATCAGCGAAACAGGGGGATCTGGGGCCAACGTCCTGACTTTC.

This chain links TRBV4-3 with TRBJ1-4; no definite D call. Between the trimmed V and J ends, which lost 1 base and 6 bases, there was a span of 6 bases. The CDR3 is 13 residues long. The germline V gene has CDR1 LGHNA and CDR2 YSLEER. This CDR3 reads CASSQVLYEKLFF. CDR3 bases: TGCGCCAGCAGCCAAGTCCTTTATGAAAAACTGTTTTTT.

The chain joins TRBV10-2 to TRBJ2-6; D ambiguous. This CDR3 region has 16 residues. V lost 8 bases, J lost 0 bases, and 14 bases lay in between. From germline, CDR1 is WSHSY and CDR2 SAAADI. The CDR3 loop reads CASVEPGSSGANVLTF. The CDR3 bases are TGCGCCAGCGTTGAACCAGGAAGCTCTGGGGCCAACGTCCTGACTTTC.

This clonotype was detected many times. The chain joins TRBV7-9 to TRBJ1-6; the D gene is possibly TRBD1 (6 bases). The CDR3 consists of 16 residues. From germline, CDR1 is SEHNR and CDR2 FQNEAQ (reference sequence). V was cut by 2 bases and J by 8 bases, with 16 bases left in between. The CDR3 spells CASSLSSRGGYSPLHF. The CDR3 region has the DNA TGTGCCAGCAGCTTATCGAGCAGGGGCGGATATTCACCCCTCCACTTT.

The J gene is TRBJ1-6, the V gene TRBV9, with 10 nucleotides matching TRBD1. This CDR3 is 16 amino acids long. CDR1 SGDLS and CDR2 YYNGEE come from the germline V gene. Germline trimming cut 7 bases from V and 10 bases from J; bases unmatched to any gene: 14. In DNA, the CDR3 is TGTGCCAGCTCATATGGGACAGGGGACTCTTGGTCACCCCTCCACTTT. Translating gives CASSYGTGDSWSPLHF.

V gene TRBV2 combines with J gene TRBJ2-3; D may match TRBD1 or TRBD2 (5 bases each). Germline values: CDR1 SNHLY, CDR2 FYNNEI. The CDR3 consists of 12 residues. The V end was cut by 5 bases, the J end by 6 bases, with 9 bases between. The CDR3 reads CASSYRGDTQYF. For the CDR3, the DNA is TGTGCCAGCAGTTACCGGGGCGATACGCAGTATTTT.

V and J are TRBV10-3 and TRBJ1-2; TRBD1 matches at 8 bases. The trim removed 4 bases at V and 2 bases at J, leaving 12 bases unmatched. The CDR3 sequence is 17 residues long. The germline CDR1 and CDR2 sequences are ENHRY and SYGVKD. The CDR3 protein is CAISAPARDRYNYGYTF. CDR3 DNA: TGTGCCATCAGTGCGCCCGCAAGGGACAGGTACAACTATGGCTACACCTTC.

This clonotype was recorded many times. The J gene is TRBJ1-1, the V gene TRBV12-3 or TRBV12-4; unclear D gene. Trimming shortened V by 4 bases and J by 0 bases, and 15 bases separated the two germline ends. The CDR3 totals 16 residues. CDR3 sequence: CASSYPDRAMNTEAFF. The CDR3, as DNA: TGTGCCAGCAGTTACCCAGACCGCGCCATGAACACTGAAGCTTTCTTT.

J is TRBJ2-3 and V is TRBV7-9; D remains ambiguous. The CDR3 covers 14 residues. V lost 1 base and J 6 bases, leaving 11 bases between the germline ends. CDR1 is SEHNR and CDR2 is FQNEAQ in the germline V gene (reference sequence). The CDR3 here is CASSLVVSRDTQYF. Here the CDR3 DNA reads TGTGCCAGCAGCTTAGTCGTGTCGCGGGATACGCAGTATTTT.

The chain has TRBV10-3 and TRBJ1-1, with D possibly matching TRBD1 (6 bases). CDR1 and CDR2 (germline): ENHRY, SYGVKD. The CDR3 is 13 residues long. With 5 bases removed from V and 8 bases from J, the gap between germline ends came to 15 bases. CDR3 sequence (DNA): TGTGCCATCAGTCCTACAGGGAGAGGAGAAGCTTTCTTT. Translating it yields CAISPTGRGEAFF.

Notes on this clonotype: Possible read error: a much larger clone is one base away. The chain combines TRBV10-2 with TRBJ2-5; tentative D call: TRBD1 (5 bases). CDR3 size: 13 residues. The V gene's germline CDR1 is WSHSY and CDR2 SAAADI. CDR3 nucleotides: TGTGCCAGCACCCGACAGATCCAAGAGACCCAGTACTTC. Translating gives CASTRQIQETQYF.

This clonotype was observed a few times. The chain joins TRBV7-9 to TRBJ1-6; D not certain. Germline-derived CDR1 and CDR2 are SEHNR and FQNEAQ (reference sequence). This CDR3 comprises 15 residues. The V gene lost 5 bases and the J gene lost 6 bases, with 14 bases spanning the gap. Here the CDR3 DNA reads TGTGCCAGCAGCCTAAGGACGGGGATTAATTCACCCCTCCACTTT. It is translated as CASSLRTGINSPLHF. Full variable domain (outside the CDR3, taken from reference TRBV7-9 and TRBJ1-6): DTGVSQNPRHKITKRGQNVTFRCDPISEHNRLYWYRQTLGQGPEFLTYFQNEAQLEKSRLLSDRFSAERPKGSFSTLEIQRTEQGDSAMYLCASSLRTGINSPLHFGNGTRLTVT.

A word on this clonotype: One end of the junction varies from germline; a read error may be responsible. The V call is TRBV2, the J call TRBJ1-5; tentative D call: TRBD1 (5 bases). The CDR3 has 14 amino acids. The germline V gene has CDR1 SNHLY and CDR2 FYNNEI. The DNA of the CDR3 is TGTGCCAGCGGTGTTGTGCGGGGCAATCAGCCCAAGCATTTT. Its translation is CASGVVRGNQPKHF.

The chain uses TRBV6-6 and TRBJ1-5, with 9 bases fitting TRBD1. Germline-derived CDR1 and CDR2 are MNHNY and SVGAGI (reference sequence). CDR3 length equals 15 residues. Trimming cost V 6 bases and J 6 bases; bases outside gene matches: 9. CDR3 coding DNA: TGTGCCAGCAGCCACAACAGGGGGCTAGTTCAGCCCCAGCATTTT. Residues: CASSHNRGLVQPQHF.